Shown below are 3 T cell receptor beta chains from a single sample sequenced in a study of cytomegalovirus exposure and HLA in healthy donors. Generated by immunoSEQ multiplex PCR, the TCRdb table keeps only in-frame clones and is missing some. The sample lists some 87,000 clones, roughly 95% occurring once. Sequencing was performed on PBMCs. All receptors come from a woman aged 18-35 years in good health and CMV-seronegative.

The rearrangement links TRBV4-2 to TRBJ2-7; 12 nucleotides align to TRBD1. Trimming cost V 1 base and J 4 bases; bases outside gene matches: 5. This CDR3 region has 16 residues. Germline V gene sequence: CDR1 LGHNA, CDR2 YNFKEQ. In DNA form, the CDR3 reads TGTGCCAGCAGCCAAGTTGTGGGACAGGGGGCGTACGAGCAGTACTTC. Its translation: CASSQVVGQGAYEQYF.

The J gene is TRBJ2-7, the V gene TRBV25-1; 9 nucleotides align to TRBD2. CDR3 length: 14 residues. V lost 8 bases, J lost 4 bases, and 9 bases stayed unmatched. Germline CDR1 reads MGHDK; CDR2 reads SYGVNS. The CDR3, as DNA: TGTGCCAGCCCCGGGGTAGCGGGAGTTTACGAGCAGTACTTC. Translating it yields CASPGVAGVYEQYF.

The V gene is TRBV18, the J gene TRBJ2-3; D might be TRBD1 (5 bases). The length of the CDR3 is 14 residues. Germline CDR1 KGHSH, CDR2 LQKENI. With 3 bases removed from V and 6 bases from J, the gap between germline ends came to 13 bases. CDR3 amino acids: CASSPAGSGDTQYF. DNA for the CDR3: TGTGCCAGCTCACCGGCAGGGTCGGGCGATACGCAGTATTTT.